The following is a T cell receptor (beta chain) sequence with its context. These data belong to a study of control samples from healthy donors and cancer patients. Sequencing used immunoSEQ multiplex PCR; TCRdb keeps in-frame clones, though not all of them. This repertoire shows about 48,000 clones, 93% found once; its top ten account for around 20%. V gave up 3 bases and J gave up 4 bases, with 6 bases separating them. The CDR3 length is 12 residues. The source of this sequence is a woman aged 50 to 65 with head and neck cancer. Input material: PBMCs. The J gene is TRBJ2-5, the V gene TRBV12-3 or TRBV12-4; possibly TRBD1 or TRBD2 for D (5 bases each). DNA for the CDR3: TGTGCCAGCAGTTTTGGGGGAGAGACCCAGTACTTC. Translated, it gives CASSFGGETQYF.